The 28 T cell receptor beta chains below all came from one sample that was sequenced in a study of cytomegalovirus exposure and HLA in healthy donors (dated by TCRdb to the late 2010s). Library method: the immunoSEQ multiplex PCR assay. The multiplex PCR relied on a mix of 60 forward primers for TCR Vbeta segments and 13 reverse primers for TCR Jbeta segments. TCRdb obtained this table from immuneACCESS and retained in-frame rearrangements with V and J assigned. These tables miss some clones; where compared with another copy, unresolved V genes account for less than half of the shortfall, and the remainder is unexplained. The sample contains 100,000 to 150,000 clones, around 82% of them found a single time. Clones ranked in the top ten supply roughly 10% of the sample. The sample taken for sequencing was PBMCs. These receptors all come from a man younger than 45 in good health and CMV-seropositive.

The CDR3 reads CASSSRQVDLEAFF. The CDR3 DNA reads TGTGCCAGCAGCAGCAGACAGGTGGATCTAGAAGCTTTCTTT. The V call is TRBV11-2, the J call TRBJ1-1, with a possible D match to TRBD1 (6 bases). CDR3 length: 14 residues. In germline, CDR1 is SGHAT, CDR2 FQNNGV. V lost 5 bases, J lost 8 bases, and 18 bases lay in between.

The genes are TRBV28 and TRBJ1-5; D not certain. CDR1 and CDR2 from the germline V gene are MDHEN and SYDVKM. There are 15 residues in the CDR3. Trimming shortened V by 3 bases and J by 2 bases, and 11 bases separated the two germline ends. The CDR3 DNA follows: TGTGCCAGCAGTTTGCAGAAAACAGGCAATCAGCCCCAGCATTTT. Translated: CASSLQKTGNQPQHF.

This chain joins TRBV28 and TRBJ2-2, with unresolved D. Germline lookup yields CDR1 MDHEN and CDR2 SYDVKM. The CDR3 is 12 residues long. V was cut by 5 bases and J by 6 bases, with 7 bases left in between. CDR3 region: CASSPEAGELFF. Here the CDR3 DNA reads TGTGCCAGCAGTCCAGAGGCCGGGGAGCTGTTTTTT.

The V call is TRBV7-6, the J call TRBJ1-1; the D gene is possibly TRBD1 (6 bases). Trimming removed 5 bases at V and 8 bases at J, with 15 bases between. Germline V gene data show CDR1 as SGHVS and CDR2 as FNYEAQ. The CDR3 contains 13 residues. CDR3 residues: CASSNGQFREAFF. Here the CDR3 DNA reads TGTGCCAGCAGCAATGGACAGTTTAGGGAAGCTTTCTTT.

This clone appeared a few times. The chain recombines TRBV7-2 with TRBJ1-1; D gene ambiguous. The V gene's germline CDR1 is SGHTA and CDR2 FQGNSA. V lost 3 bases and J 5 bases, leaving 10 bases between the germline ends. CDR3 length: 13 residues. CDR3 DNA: TGTGCCAGCAGCTTTCAGGAGCGGACTGAAGCTTTCTTT. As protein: CASSFQERTEAFF.

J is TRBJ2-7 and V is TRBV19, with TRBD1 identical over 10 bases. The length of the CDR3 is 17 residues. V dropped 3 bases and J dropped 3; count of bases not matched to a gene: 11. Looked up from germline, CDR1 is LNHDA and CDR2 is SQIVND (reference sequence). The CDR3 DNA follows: TGTGCCAGTAGTATCACGCCGGGGGGGACAGGGGACTACGAGCAGTACTTC. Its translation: CASSITPGGTGDYEQYF.

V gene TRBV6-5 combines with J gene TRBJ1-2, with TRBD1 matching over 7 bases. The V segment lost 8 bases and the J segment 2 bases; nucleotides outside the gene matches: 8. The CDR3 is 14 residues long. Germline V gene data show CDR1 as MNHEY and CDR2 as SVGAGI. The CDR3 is CASSTGQLNYGYTF. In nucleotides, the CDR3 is TGTGCCAGCTCAACGGGACAGCTAAACTATGGCTACACCTTC.

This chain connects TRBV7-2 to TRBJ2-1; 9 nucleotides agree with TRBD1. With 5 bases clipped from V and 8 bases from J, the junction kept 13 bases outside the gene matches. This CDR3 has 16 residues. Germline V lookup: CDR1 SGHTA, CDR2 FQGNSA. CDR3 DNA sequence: TGTGCCAGCAGCCCCATCCACGGACAGGGGATCCATGAGCAGTTCTTC. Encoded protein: CASSPIHGQGIHEQFF.

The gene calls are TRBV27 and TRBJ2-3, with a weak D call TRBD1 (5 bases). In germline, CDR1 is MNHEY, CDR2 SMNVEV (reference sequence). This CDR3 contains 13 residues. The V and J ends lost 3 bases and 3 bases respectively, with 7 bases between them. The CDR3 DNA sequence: TGTGCCAGCAGTTTCCAGGGTACAGATACGCAGTATTTT. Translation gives CASSFQGTDTQYF.

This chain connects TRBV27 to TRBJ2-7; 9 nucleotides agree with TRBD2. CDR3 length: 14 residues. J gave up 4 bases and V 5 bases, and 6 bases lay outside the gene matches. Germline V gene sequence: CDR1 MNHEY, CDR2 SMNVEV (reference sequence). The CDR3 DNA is TGTGCCAGCAGTCCCTCTAGCGGGAAATACGAGCAGTACTTC. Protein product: CASSPSSGKYEQYF.

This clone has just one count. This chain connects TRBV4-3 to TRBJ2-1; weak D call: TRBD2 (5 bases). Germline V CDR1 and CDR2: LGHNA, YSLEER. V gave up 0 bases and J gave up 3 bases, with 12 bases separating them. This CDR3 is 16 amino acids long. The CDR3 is CASSQDDVTSYNEQFF. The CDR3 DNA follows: TGCGCCAGCAGCCAAGATGATGTTACTAGCTACAATGAGCAGTTCTTC.

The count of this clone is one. CDR3 sequence (DNA): TGTGCCAGCAGCTCCCGGGACAGGGAGGCCGAGCAGTACTTC. Translating it yields CASSSRDREAEQYF. The chain combines TRBV5-4 with TRBJ2-7; 9 bases are a match to TRBD1. Looked up from germline, CDR1 is SGHNT and CDR2 is YYREEE (reference sequence). V lost 3 bases to trimming and J lost 6 bases; unmatched junction nucleotides: 7. The CDR3 loop spans 14 amino acids.

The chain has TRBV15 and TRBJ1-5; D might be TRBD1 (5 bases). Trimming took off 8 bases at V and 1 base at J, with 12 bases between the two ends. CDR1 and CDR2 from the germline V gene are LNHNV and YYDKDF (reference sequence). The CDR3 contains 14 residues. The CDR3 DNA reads TGTGCCACCTCGGGACTGACAAGCAATCAGCCCCAGCATTTT. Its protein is CATSGLTSNQPQHF. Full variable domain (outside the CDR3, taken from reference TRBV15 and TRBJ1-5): DAMVIQNPRYQVTQFGKPVTLSCSQTLNHNVMYWYQQKSSQAPKLLFHYYDKDFNNEADTPDNFQSRRPNTSFCFLDIRSPGLGDTAMYLCATSGLTSNQPQHFGDGTRLSIL.

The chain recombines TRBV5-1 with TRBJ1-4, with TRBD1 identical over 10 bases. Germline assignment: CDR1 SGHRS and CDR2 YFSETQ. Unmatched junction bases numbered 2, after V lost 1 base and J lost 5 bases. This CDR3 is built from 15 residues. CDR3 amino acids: CASSLQGQGNEKLFF. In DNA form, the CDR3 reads TGCGCCAGCAGCTTGCAGGGACAGGGGAATGAAAAACTGTTTTTT. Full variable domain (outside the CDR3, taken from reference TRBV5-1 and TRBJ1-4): KAGVTQTPRYLIKTRGQQVTLSCSPISGHRSVSWYQQTPGQGLQFLFEYFSETQRNKGNFPGRFSGRQFSNSRSEMNVSTLELGDSALYLCASSLQGQGNEKLFFGSGTQLSVL.

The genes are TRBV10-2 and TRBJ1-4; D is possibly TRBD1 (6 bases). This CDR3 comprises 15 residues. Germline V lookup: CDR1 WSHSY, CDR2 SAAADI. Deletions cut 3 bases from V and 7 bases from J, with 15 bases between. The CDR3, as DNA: TGCGCCAGCAGTGATTTAACAGGGTGGGGTGAAAAACTGTTTTTT. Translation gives CASSDLTGWGEKLFF.

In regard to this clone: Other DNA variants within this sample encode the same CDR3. The CDR3 loop is CASSQGLAGTYEQYF. CDR3 nucleotide sequence: TGCGCCAGCAGCCAAGGACTAGCGGGCACCTACGAGCAGTACTTC. This chain uses TRBV4-3 with TRBJ2-7; 10 nucleotides align to TRBD2. J was trimmed by 2 bases and V by 1 base; bases with no gene match: 2. Germline values: CDR1 LGHNA, CDR2 YSLEER. The CDR3 contains 15 residues.

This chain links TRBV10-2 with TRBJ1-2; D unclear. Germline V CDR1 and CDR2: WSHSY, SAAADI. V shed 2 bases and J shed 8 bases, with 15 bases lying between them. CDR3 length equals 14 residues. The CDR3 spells CASSENSRSTGYTF. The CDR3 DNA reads TGCGCCAGCAGTGAGAACAGCCGATCGACGGGCTACACCTTC.

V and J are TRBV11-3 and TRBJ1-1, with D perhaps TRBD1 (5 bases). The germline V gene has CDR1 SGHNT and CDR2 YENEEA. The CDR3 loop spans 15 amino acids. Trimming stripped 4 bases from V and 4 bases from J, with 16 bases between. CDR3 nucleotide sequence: TGTGCCAGCAGCTCGGGCGGCGGCGGGGGCACTGAAGCTTTCTTT. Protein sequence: CASSSGGGGGTEAFF.

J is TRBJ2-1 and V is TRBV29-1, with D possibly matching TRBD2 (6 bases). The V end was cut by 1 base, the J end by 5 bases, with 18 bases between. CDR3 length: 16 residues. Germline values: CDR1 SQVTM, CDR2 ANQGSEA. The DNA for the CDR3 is TGCAGCGTTGAAGGCCCCTCCAGCGGGTGGGACAATGAGCAGTTCTTC. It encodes CSVEGPSSGWDNEQFF.

The CDR3 DNA follows: TGTGCCAGCAGTTTATCTCGAGACTACGAGCAGTACTTC. It encodes CASSLSRDYEQYF. The V call is TRBV27, the J call TRBJ2-7; D is uncertain. Trimming pared 0 bases from V and 3 bases from J, leaving 6 bases between. The CDR3 extends over 13 amino acids. Per the germline V gene, CDR1 is MNHEY and CDR2 is SMNVEV (reference sequence).

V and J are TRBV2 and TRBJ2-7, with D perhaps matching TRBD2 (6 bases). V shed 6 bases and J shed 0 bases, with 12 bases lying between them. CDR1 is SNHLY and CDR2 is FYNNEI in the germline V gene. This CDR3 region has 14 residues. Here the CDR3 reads CASRGRGGSYEQYF. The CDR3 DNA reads TGTGCCAGCAGGGGAAGGGGAGGCTCCTACGAGCAGTACTTC.

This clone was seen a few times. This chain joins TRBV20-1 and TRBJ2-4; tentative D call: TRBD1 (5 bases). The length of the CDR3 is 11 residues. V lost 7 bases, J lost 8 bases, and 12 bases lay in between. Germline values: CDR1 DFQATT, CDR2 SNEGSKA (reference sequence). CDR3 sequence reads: CSGLLGDIQYF. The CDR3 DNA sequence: TGCAGTGGACTTCTAGGGGACATTCAGTACTTC.

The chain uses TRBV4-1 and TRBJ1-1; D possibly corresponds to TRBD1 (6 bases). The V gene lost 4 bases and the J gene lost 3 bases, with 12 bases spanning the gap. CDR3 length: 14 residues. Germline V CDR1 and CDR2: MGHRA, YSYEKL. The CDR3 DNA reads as TGCGCCAGCAGCCCTTTACAGGGATACACTGAAGCTTTCTTT. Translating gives CASSPLQGYTEAFF.

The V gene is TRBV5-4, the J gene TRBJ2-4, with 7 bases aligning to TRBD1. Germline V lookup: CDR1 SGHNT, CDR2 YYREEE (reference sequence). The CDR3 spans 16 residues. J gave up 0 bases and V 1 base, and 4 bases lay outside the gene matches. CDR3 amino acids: CASSLRTGIAKNIQYF. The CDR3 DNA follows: TGTGCCAGCAGCTTGAGGACAGGAATAGCCAAAAACATTCAGTACTTC.

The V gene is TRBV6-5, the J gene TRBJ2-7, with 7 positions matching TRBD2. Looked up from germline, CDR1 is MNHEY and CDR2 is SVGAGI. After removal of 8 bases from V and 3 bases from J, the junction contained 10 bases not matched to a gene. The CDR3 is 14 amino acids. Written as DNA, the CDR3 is TGTGCCAGCTCCCCGCTAGCGGAGGGCTACGAGCAGTACTTC. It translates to CASSPLAEGYEQYF.

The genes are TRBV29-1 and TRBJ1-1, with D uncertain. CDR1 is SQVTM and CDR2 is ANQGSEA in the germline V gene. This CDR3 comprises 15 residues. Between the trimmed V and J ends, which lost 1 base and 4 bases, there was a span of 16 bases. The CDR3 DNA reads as TGCAGCGTTGAAGGGTTAGCGGGCCGGGGCACTGAAGCTTTCTTT. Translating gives CSVEGLAGRGTEAFF.

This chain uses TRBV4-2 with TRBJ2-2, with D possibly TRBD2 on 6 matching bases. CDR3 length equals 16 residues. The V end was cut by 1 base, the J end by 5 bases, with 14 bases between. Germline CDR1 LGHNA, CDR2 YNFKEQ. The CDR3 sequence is CASSQAAASETGELFF. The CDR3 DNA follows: TGTGCCAGCAGCCAAGCGGCGGCTAGCGAGACCGGGGAGCTGTTTTTT.

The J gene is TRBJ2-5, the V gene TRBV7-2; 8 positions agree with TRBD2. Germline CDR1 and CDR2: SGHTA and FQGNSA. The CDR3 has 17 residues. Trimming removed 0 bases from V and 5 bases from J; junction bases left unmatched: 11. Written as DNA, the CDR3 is TGTGCCAGCAGCTTAGCGTCCGGTAGCGGGATTGCGGAGACCCAGTACTTC. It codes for CASSLASGSGIAETQYF.